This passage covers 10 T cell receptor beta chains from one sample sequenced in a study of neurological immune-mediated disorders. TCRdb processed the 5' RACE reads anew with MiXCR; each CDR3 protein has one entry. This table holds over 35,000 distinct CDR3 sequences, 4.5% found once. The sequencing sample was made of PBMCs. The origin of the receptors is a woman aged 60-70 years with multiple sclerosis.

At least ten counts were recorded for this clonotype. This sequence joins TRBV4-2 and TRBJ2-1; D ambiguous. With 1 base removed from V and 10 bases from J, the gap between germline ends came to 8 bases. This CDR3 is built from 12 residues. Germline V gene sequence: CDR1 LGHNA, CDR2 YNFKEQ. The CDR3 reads CASSQVLREQFF. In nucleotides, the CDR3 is TGTGCCAGCAGCCAAGTTCTCAGGGAGCAGTTCTTC.

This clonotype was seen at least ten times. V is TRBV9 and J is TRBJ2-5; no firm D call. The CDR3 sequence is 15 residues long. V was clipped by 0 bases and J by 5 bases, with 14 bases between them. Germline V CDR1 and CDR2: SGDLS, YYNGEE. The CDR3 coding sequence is TGTGCCAGCAGCGTAGATGAGGACCTGGGGGAGACCCAGTACTTC. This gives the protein CASSVDEDLGETQYF.

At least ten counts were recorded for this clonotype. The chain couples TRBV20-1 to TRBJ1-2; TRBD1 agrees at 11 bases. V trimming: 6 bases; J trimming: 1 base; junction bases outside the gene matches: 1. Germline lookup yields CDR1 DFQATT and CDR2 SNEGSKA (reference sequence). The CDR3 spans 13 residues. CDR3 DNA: TGCAGTGCCGGGACAGGGGGTAACTATGGCTACACCTTC. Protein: CSAGTGGNYGYTF.

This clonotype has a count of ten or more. DNA of the CDR3: TGCAGTGCTAGAGGGGGGACCCCGAGCACCGGGGAGCTGTTTTTT. This encodes CSARGGTPSTGELFF. The chain recombines TRBV20-1 with TRBJ2-2, with D tentatively TRBD1 or TRBD2 (5 bases each). CDR3 length: 15 amino acids. V dropped 1 base and J dropped 4 bases, with 13 bases sitting between them. The germline V gene encodes CDR1 DFQATT and CDR2 SNEGSKA (reference sequence).

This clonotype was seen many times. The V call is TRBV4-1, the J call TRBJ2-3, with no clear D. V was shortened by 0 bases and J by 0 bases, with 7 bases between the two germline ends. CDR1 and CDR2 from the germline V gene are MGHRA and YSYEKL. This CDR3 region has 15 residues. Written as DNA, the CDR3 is TGCGCCAGCAGCCAAGACTTAACTAGCACAGATACGCAGTATTTT. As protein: CASSQDLTSTDTQYF.

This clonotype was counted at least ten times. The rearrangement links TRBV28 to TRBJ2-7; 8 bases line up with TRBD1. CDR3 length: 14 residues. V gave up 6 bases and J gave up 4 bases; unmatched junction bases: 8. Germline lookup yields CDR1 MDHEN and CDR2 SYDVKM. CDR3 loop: CASRDQGAFYEQYF. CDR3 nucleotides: TGTGCCAGCAGGGACCAGGGGGCGTTTTACGAGCAGTACTTC. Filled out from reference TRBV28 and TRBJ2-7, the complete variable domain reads DVKVTQSSRYLVKRTGEKVFLECVQDMDHENMFWYRQDPGLGLRLIYFSYDVKMKEKGDIPEGYSVSREKKERFSLILESASTNQTSMYLCASRDQGAFYEQYFGPGTRLTVT.

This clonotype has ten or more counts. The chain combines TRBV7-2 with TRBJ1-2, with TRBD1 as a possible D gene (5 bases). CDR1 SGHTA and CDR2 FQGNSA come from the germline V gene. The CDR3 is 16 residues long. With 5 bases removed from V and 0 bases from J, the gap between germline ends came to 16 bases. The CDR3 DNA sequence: TGTGCCAGCAGCCAACCGGTCAGGGAGGCTAACTATGGCTACACCTTC. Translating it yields CASSQPVREANYGYTF.

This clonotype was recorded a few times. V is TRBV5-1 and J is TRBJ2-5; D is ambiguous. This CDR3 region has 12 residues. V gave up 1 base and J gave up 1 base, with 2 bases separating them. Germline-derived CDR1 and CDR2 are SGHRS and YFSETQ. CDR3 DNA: TGCGCCAGCAGCTTGTTCCAAGAGACCCAGTACTTC. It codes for CASSLFQETQYF.

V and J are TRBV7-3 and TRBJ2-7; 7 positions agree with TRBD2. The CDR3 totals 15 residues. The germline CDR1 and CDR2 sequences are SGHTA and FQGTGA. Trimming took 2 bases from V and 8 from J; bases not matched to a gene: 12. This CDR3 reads CASSLSGRDVEKQYF. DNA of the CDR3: TGTGCCAGCAGCTTATCGGGGAGGGACGTGGAAAAGCAGTACTTC.

This chain's CDR3 is CASSLKGGETQYF. The CDR3 nucleotides are TGTGCCAGCAGTTTAAAGGGTGGGGAGACCCAGTACTTC. The chain has TRBV27 and TRBJ2-5; no firm D call. This CDR3 contains 13 residues. Trimming took off 2 bases at V and 5 bases at J, with 9 bases between the two ends. CDR1 is MNHEY and CDR2 is SMNVEV in the germline V gene (reference sequence).